The TCR beta chain described here comes from a study of CD8 T cells in ankylosing spondylitis (dated by TCRdb to about 2017). In the study overall: The study profiled T cell receptor beta repertoires in healthy donors and ankylosing spondylitis patients to find disease-linked TCR variants. In total, the full study cohort was made up of approximately 99 healthy donors and 25 ankylosing spondylitis patients. Peripheral blood was sampled, and synovial fluid was additionally collected from ankylosing spondylitis patients.

In its sample, this clonotype was seen many times. Its binding antigen is unknown. No base quality values were provided; no much bigger clone lies one nucleotide off. Cut back by 0 bases and 9 bases, the V and J ends lie 17 bases apart. The CDR3 runs 14 amino acids, cysteine and phenylalanine included. Just CDR3 DNA is preserved here, 42 bases in frame from base 1. From the germline V gene (reference sequence), CDR1 is DFQATT and CDR2 is SNEGSKA. The sequencing machine was an Illumina HiSeq 2500. Quantitative 5'-RACE with molecular barcodes was used to prepare TCR beta libraries. On the study's bioinformatics: Disease-linked TCR variants were identified with a new computational method built on a probabilistic model of VDJ rearrangement. The raw public data were reprocessed by TCRdb itself: fastp quality trimming at Q25, MiXCR clonotype calling, in-frame beta chains only. Merged by CDR3 protein, the rows form single entries marked with the most common genes and DNA. TCRdb's processing, not the authors', yielded these V and J calls. The sample table shows 130,000 or so distinct CDR3 sequences, and about 6.4% are seen once. Jointly, the top ten make up 12% of the sample.

Overall results and qualifications from the work: A TCR beta motif of 7 or 8 highly homologous amino acid variants appeared characteristic of blood from ankylosing spondylitis patients. Some TCR beta motif variants had previously been reported in synovial fluid and blood of reactive arthritis patients, which suggested common disease-initiation mechanisms. The disease-linked clones were reported to be significantly enriched in matched synovial fluid samples from ankylosing spondylitis patients. In peripheral blood, the disease-linked clones were found at relatively low frequencies and had a CD8+ phenotype.

The sequence was obtained from a male donor with ankylosing spondylitis or in good health (not recorded which). Sample: blood, either unsorted or a sorted T cell fraction (not recorded which). The chain employs TRBV20-1 and TRBJ1-2; the D gene is perhaps TRBD1, on 6 matching bases. DNA sequence: TGCAGTGCTAGAGATACACCACTACAGGGAAGCTACACCTTC. The translation is CSARDTPLQGSYTF.